These 10 T cell receptor beta chains originate from one sample sequenced in a study of T cell responses to AZD1222 COVID-19 vaccine. The assay was immunoSEQ multiplex PCR, and TCRdb's table has in-frame clones only and misses some. The sample yields nearly 90,000 clones, 70% to 90% seen once. The source was peripheral blood, collected on day 0 of AZD1222 vaccination. These receptors were obtained from an adult in good health.

This chain connects TRBV7-2 to TRBJ1-2; 8 bases are shared with TRBD1. This CDR3 is built from 14 residues. The V gene end was trimmed by 5 bases and the J gene end by 4 bases; junction bases not matched to a gene: 6. The V gene's germline CDR1 is SGHTA and CDR2 FQGNSA. This CDR3 is CASSRGQGLYGYTF. DNA for the CDR3: TGTGCCAGCAGCCGCGGACAGGGTCTCTATGGCTACACCTTC.

CDR3 region: CASSFPTGAQETQYF. In DNA, the CDR3 is TGTGCCAGCAGTTTCCCGACAGGGGCCCAAGAGACCCAGTACTTC. V usage is TRBV28 and J usage is TRBJ2-5, with TRBD1 matching 8 bases. Germline CDR1 and CDR2: MDHEN and SYDVKM. CDR3 length: 15 residues. J gave up 1 base and V 3 bases, and 4 bases lay outside the gene matches.

This clone has more than one count but fewer than ten. The chain uses TRBV29-1 and TRBJ2-1; 13 positions agree with TRBD2. The CDR3 spans 15 residues. V lost 5 bases to trimming and J lost 5 bases; unmatched junction nucleotides: 6. CDR1 is SQVTM, CDR2 ANQGSEA, per germline. Here the CDR3 reads CSVSIGLAGDNEQFF. DNA of the CDR3: TGCAGCGTTTCGATTGGACTAGCGGGGGACAATGAGCAGTTCTTC.

The chain carries TRBV5-6 and TRBJ2-1; maybe TRBD2 (5 bases). Trimming removed 3 bases at V and 5 bases at J, with 12 bases between. Germline values: CDR1 SGHDT, CDR2 YYEEEE. The CDR3 totals 14 residues. The CDR3 nucleotides read TGTGCCAGCAGCTCTGGAGGTGGGGACAATGAGCAGTTCTTC. Translating gives CASSSGGGDNEQFF.

The sample holds one count of this clone. The V and J genes are TRBV23-1 and TRBJ1-1; TRBD1 aligns across 9 bases. TRBV23-1 has ORF status, its function being uncertain. CDR3 length: 17 amino acids. V shed 3 bases, J shed 1 base, and the junction held 9 bases outside the gene matches. Written as DNA, the CDR3 is TGCGCCAGCAGTCATTCCCTGGGACAGGGACAGAACACTGAAGCTTTCTTT. This sequence encodes CASSHSLGQGQNTEAFF.

This clone was detected only a few times. The V call is TRBV2, the J call TRBJ2-5; possible D gene TRBD2, 5 bases. Trimming removed 2 bases from V and 5 bases from J, with 12 bases in between. Germline assignment: CDR1 SNHLY and CDR2 FYNNEI. The CDR3 has 14 residues. The CDR3 DNA follows: TGTGCCAGCAGTGAACGGCGGGCTTTTGAGACCCAGTACTTC. Translating it yields CASSERRAFETQYF.

Only one count was recorded for this clone. The chain carries TRBV5-1 and TRBJ2-2; D might be TRBD1 (6 bases). The germline V gene encodes CDR1 SGHRS and CDR2 YFSETQ. V was trimmed by 1 base and J by 0 bases, leaving 19 bases between them. The CDR3 consists of 19 residues. The DNA of the CDR3 is TGCGCCAGCAGCTTGCAGTTTCCCTCCGGGACAACGAACACCGGGGAGCTGTTTTTT. Its protein is CASSLQFPSGTTNTGELFF.

In DNA form, the CDR3 reads TGTGCCAGCAGTGAAAGCGGGCAGGGGTCCCAGTACTTC. This encodes CASSESGQGSQYF. The chain combines TRBV2 with TRBJ2-5; D could derive from TRBD1 or TRBD2 (6 bases each). The germline V gene has CDR1 SNHLY and CDR2 FYNNEI. The CDR3 runs 13 residues. The ends were cut back, 2 bases at V and 9 bases at J, with 13 bases in the middle.

The chain recombines TRBV14 with TRBJ2-2, with TRBD2 matching over 10 bases. Germline V gives CDR1 SGHDN, CDR2 FVKESK. Unmatched junction bases numbered 3, after V lost 3 bases and J lost 5 bases. The CDR3 runs to 15 residues. The CDR3 nucleotides read TGTGCCAGCAGCCATACGGGACTAGCGACCGGGGAGCTGTTTTTT. This translates into CASSHTGLATGELFF.

This rearrangement joins TRBV2 to TRBJ2-2; 14 positions match TRBD2. In germline, CDR1 is SNHLY, CDR2 FYNNEI. V lost 5 bases to trimming and J lost 1 base; unmatched junction nucleotides: 9. CDR3 length equals 19 residues. CDR3 nucleotides: TGTGCCAGCAGTCTCACCCGACTAGCGGGAGGGATGAACACCGGGGAGCTGTTTTTT. Translated: CASSLTRLAGGMNTGELFF.